A selection of T cell receptor beta chains follows, all from one sample in a study of OX40 agonist ivuxolimab in advanced cancers. Sequenced by immunoSEQ multiplex PCR; TCRdb stores in-frame clones only, minus some. The sample has 65,000 to 95,000 clones, 70% to 90% seen once. The material sequenced was CD4+ or CD8+ T cells sorted from blood, taken in a trial of the OX40 agonist ivuxolimab. The receptors stem from an adult with an advanced solid tumor such as melanoma, head and neck, liver or kidney cancer. CDR3s include the opening cysteine and the closing phenylalanine or tryptophan. The D gene is left open where the match is weak. Expanded clones get a size class; other rows say once, few or many, or leave the size out.

len	abundance	v_gene	j_gene	d_gene	CDR3nt	CDR3aa
13	-	TRBV6-1	TRBJ2-7	-	TGTGCCAGCAGTGAATGGCAGGGCTACGAGCAGTACTTC	CASSEWQGYEQYF
13	-	TRBV7-2	TRBJ2-3	-	TGTGCCAGCAGCCCAACGAGCACAGATACGCAGTATTTT	CASSPTSTDTQYF
18	once	TRBV7-8	TRBJ2-3	TRBD2	TGTGCCAGCAGCTTTACTAGCGGGAGGGCCCCCCGGACAGATACGCAGTATTTT	CASSFTSGRAPRTDTQYF
15	-	TRBV6-5	TRBJ2-3	TRBD2	TGTGCCAGCAGTGGCGGGGGGACTAGCACAGATACGCAGTATTTT	CASSGGGTSTDTQYF
16	-	TRBV6-1	TRBJ2-4	-	TGTGCCAGCAGTGATGTTGGGACACGAGCCAAAAACATTCAGTACTTC	CASSDVGTRAKNIQYF
16	once	TRBV7-8	TRBJ1-2	TRBD1	TGTGCCAGCAGCGTAACGTCAGGGACAGTCGACTATGGCTACACCTTC	CASSVTSGTVDYGYTF
15	-	TRBV5-1	TRBJ1-1	-	TGCGCCAGCAGCTTCACAGCTACCCAGAACACTGAAGCTTTCTTT	CASSFTATQNTEAFF
13	-	TRBV2	TRBJ2-1	-	TGTGCCAGCAGTGAAGAGATGGGCGGTGAGCAGTTCTTC	CASSEEMGGEQFF
16	-	TRBV6-4	TRBJ2-1	TRBD2	TGTGCCAGCAGTGACTCGGGAGCGGGGGGGCCGAATGAGCAGTTCTTC	CASSDSGAGGPNEQFF
13	once	TRBV10-2	TRBJ2-1	TRBD2	TGCGCCATTGCTACTAGCGAGCACAATGAGCAGTTCTTC	CAIATSEHNEQFF
13	-	TRBV29-1	TRBJ2-3	TRBD2	TGCAGCGTTCGGACTAGCGGGAGGGATACGCAGTATTTT	CSVRTSGRDTQYF
14	-	TRBV7-6	TRBJ1-1	-	TGTGCCAGCAGCCCGTTCTGGGCTCGCGCTGAAGCTTTCTTT	CASSPFWARAEAFF
16	-	TRBV27	TRBJ2-7	TRBD2	TGTGCCAGCATCTCTACCGGACTAGCGGGAGGGATCGAGCAGTACTTC	CASISTGLAGGIEQYF
13	-	TRBV5-1	TRBJ1-2	-	TGCGCCAGCAGCCTGGGACCGAGCTATGGCTACACCTTC	CASSLGPSYGYTF
16	-	TRBV5-8	TRBJ1-5	-	TGTGCCAGCAGCCAACCGGAGGGAGGGTACAATCAGCCCCAGCATTTT	CASSQPEGGYNQPQHF
14	-	TRBV5-6	TRBJ1-1	TRBD1	TGTGCCAGCAGCGTTACAGGGGGCGTTACTGAAGCTTTCTTT	CASSVTGGVTEAFF
17	-	TRBV18	TRBJ1-5	TRBD1	TGTGCCAGCTCACCGTCAACCGGGACAGGGCTTAGCCAGCCCCAGCATTTT	CASSPSTGTGLSQPQHF
14	-	TRBV12-5	TRBJ2-1	-	TGTGCTAGTGGTTTGGGGGACGGCCAGGGTGAGCAGTTCTTC	CASGLGDGQGEQFF
15	-	TRBV7-9	TRBJ1-5	-	TGTGCCAGCAGCTTTTCGACAGGTGATGATCAGCCCCAGCATTTT	CASSFSTGDDQPQHF
15	once	TRBV7-2	TRBJ2-7	-	TGTGCCAGCAGCTTTAAAACAGCACGGTTCTACGAGCAGTACTTC	CASSFKTARFYEQYF
14	few	TRBV7-2	TRBJ1-2	TRBD1	TGTGCCAGCAGCTCTTCGGACAGGGGAAGGGGCTACACCTTC	CASSSSDRGRGYTF
14	-	TRBV5-1	TRBJ2-1	-	TGCGCCAGCAGCTTGGCCCGCAGGGTCGATGAGCAGTTCTTC	CASSLARRVDEQFF
16	-	TRBV27	TRBJ2-1	TRBD2	TGTGCCAGCAGTTTATCGGGGCTAGCGGGAGGGAATGAGCAGTTCTTC	CASSLSGLAGGNEQFF
15	-	TRBV5-1	TRBJ1-6	TRBD1	TGCGCCAGCAGCTTGGACAGGGGCGAAAATTCACCCCTCCACTTT	CASSLDRGENSPLHF
15	-	TRBV7-2	TRBJ2-7	TRBD2	TGTGCCAGCAGCTTAGTGGGACTAGCGGGAGTTGAGCAGTACTTC	CASSLVGLAGVEQYF
12	-	TRBV6-1	TRBJ1-2	TRBD1	TGTGCCAGCAGTGAAGGGGGACAGGGCTACACCTTC	CASSEGGQGYTF
15	-	TRBV29-1	TRBJ2-1	-	TGCAGCGTTGAAGACAGGGCTCGCTCCTACAATGAGCAGTTCTTC	CSVEDRARSYNEQFF
14	-	TRBV6-5	TRBJ1-2	-	TGTGCCAGCAGTTACGGCAGGGTAGACTATGGCTACACCTTC	CASSYGRVDYGYTF
18	once	TRBV10-3	TRBJ2-3	TRBD2	TGTGCCATCAGTGAAGGACTAGCGGGGGGCCCGAGCACAGATACGCAGTATTTT	CAISEGLAGGPSTDTQYF
15	-	TRBV6-1	TRBJ2-6	TRBD1	TGTGCCAGCTTCCTCGGACAGGCTGGGGCCAACGTCCTGACTTTC	CASFLGQAGANVLTF
15	-	TRBV6-5	TRBJ2-7	TRBD2	TGTGCCAGCAGTTACCCGTCTAGCGGGAGCTACGAGCAGTACTTC	CASSYPSSGSYEQYF
13	-	TRBV7-9	TRBJ1-1	-	TGTGCCAGCAGCCCGGGCCTTAGCACTCCAGCTTTCTTT	CASSPGLSTPAFF
15	few	TRBV5-1	TRBJ2-1	-	TGCGCCAGCAGCTTGTCGGCAGCCCTTAACAATGAGCAGTTCTTC	CASSLSAALNNEQFF
15	-	TRBV28	TRBJ2-1	TRBD2	TGTGCCAGCAGCAAGGGACTAGCGGAGAACAATGAGCAGTTCTTC	CASSKGLAENNEQFF
11	-	TRBV29-1	TRBJ2-1	-	TGCAGCGTCCACCGGAACAATGAGCAGTTCTTC	CSVHRNNEQFF
15	-	TRBV7-2	TRBJ2-2	-	TGTGCCAGCAGTTTGGACTCGGCTGGGGGCGGGGAGCTGTTTTTT	CASSLDSAGGGELFF
12	-	TRBV11-3	TRBJ2-3	-	TGTGCCAGCAGCTTAGGGACAGATACGCAGTATTTT	CASSLGTDTQYF
18	-	TRBV5-1	TRBJ1-2	TRBD1	TGCGCCAGCAGCTTAGCAGGACAGGCGTCACTTTCTAACTATGGCTACACCTTC	CASSLAGQASLSNYGYTF
15	-	TRBV7-9	TRBJ2-5	TRBD2	TGTGCCAGCAGCATTAGCGGGATAACCCAAGAGACCCAGTACTTC	CASSISGITQETQYF
17	-	TRBV9	TRBJ1-1	-	TGTGCCAGCAGCGTGGGACCCGTGGGGGGGTTGTCCACTGAAGCTTTCTTT	CASSVGPVGGLSTEAFF
15	once	TRBV19	TRBJ1-3	-	TGTGCCAGTAGTTTCTCAGGGTCAAATGGAAACACCATATATTTT	CASSFSGSNGNTIYF
15	-	TRBV6-6	TRBJ1-2	-	TGTGCCAGCAGTTCGCGTGGGGCGACCCCCTATGGCTACACCTTC	CASSSRGATPYGYTF
14	-	TRBV5-4	TRBJ2-1	-	TGTGCCAGCAGCCAAGATCTCCCATACAATGAGCAGTTCTTC	CASSQDLPYNEQFF
15	-	TRBV10-3	TRBJ1-4	TRBD1	TGTGCCATCAGCGCCTCAGGGGGCCCTAATGAAAAACTGTTTTTT	CAISASGGPNEKLFF
16	-	TRBV15	TRBJ2-7	-	TGTGCCACCAGCAGAGATCGGGGCAATGCAAACTACGAGCAGTACTTC	CATSRDRGNANYEQYF
14	-	TRBV29-1	TRBJ2-7	TRBD2	TGCAGCGTTGTGGAAGCGGGGCTCCACTACGAGCAGTACTTC	CSVVEAGLHYEQYF
14	-	TRBV7-9	TRBJ2-5	-	TGTGCCACCGGACGGGGATCTTCTCAAGAGACCCAGTACTTC	CATGRGSSQETQYF
16	once	TRBV10-3	TRBJ2-2	TRBD2	TGTGCCATCAGTGAGGGACTAGCGGGAAACACCGGGGAGCTGTTTTTT	CAISEGLAGNTGELFF
17	-	TRBV4-2	TRBJ2-7	TRBD2	TGTGCCAGCAGCCAAGTTGCACTAGCGGGAGGTTCCTACGAGCAGTACTTC	CASSQVALAGGSYEQYF
17	-	TRBV2	TRBJ2-1	TRBD2	TGTGCCAGCAGGGGGATAATAGCGGGAGAAACCTACAATGAGCAGTTCTTC	CASRGIIAGETYNEQFF
16	-	TRBV6-5	TRBJ2-7	-	TGTGCCAGCAGTTACTTTTCCGGGGGACGGGGATACGAGCAGTACTTC	CASSYFSGGRGYEQYF
15	-	TRBV5-1	TRBJ2-5	-	TGCGCCAGCAGCTTGGGTGTCGGTAACCAAGAGACCCAGTACTTC	CASSLGVGNQETQYF
15	-	TRBV18	TRBJ2-1	TRBD1	TGTGCCAGCTCGCGCGGGACAGGGTCAGGATATGAGCAGTTCTTC	CASSRGTGSGYEQFF
10	-	TRBV6-1	TRBJ1-2	-	TGTGCCAGCAGTAACTATGGCTACACCTTC	CASSNYGYTF
17	few	TRBV4-1	TRBJ2-3	TRBD2	TGCGCCAGCAGCCAAACCGGGACTAGCGGGGGTAGAGATACGCAGTATTTT	CASSQTGTSGGRDTQYF
18	-	TRBV19	TRBJ1-4	-	TGTGCCAGTAGTATAGCACAGGGAACGGGCCGTAGTCGTGAAAAACTGTTTTTT	CASSIAQGTGRSREKLFF
14	-	TRBV6-5	TRBJ1-5	TRBD1	TGTGCCAGCAGTGACAGGGTAAGAGGGCAGCCCCAGCATTTT	CASSDRVRGQPQHF
16	few	TRBV7-8	TRBJ1-6	TRBD1	TGTGCCAGCAGCTTAGGTCTGGGACAGGGAAATTCACCCCTCCACTTT	CASSLGLGQGNSPLHF